This T cell receptor beta chain is drawn from a study of blood T cell repertoires in COVID-19. The trim removed 3 bases at V and 2 bases at J, leaving 6 bases unmatched. This CDR3 has 15 residues. Germline V gene data show CDR1 as SGHTS and CDR2 as YDEGEE. Sequencing was performed with immunoSEQ multiplex PCR; in TCRdb, only in-frame clones are kept and a portion is missing. The data hold about 210,000 clones, with 80% observed a single time. V and J are TRBV5-8 and TRBJ2-5, with 8 bases aligning to TRBD1. Sequencing was carried out using peripheral blood. The clonotype originates from a human donor in a cohort sampled during active COVID-19. Here the CDR3 reads CASSSPRQGQETQYF. The CDR3 DNA follows: TGTGCCAGCAGCTCGCCCCGACAGGGGCAAGAGACCCAGTACTTC.